Below, 21 T cell receptor beta chains from the same sample are listed, as sequenced in a study of T cells in Graves' hyperthyroidism and ophthalmopathy. Using RNA transcripts as the source, TCR beta CDR3 regions were amplified. HTBI primers drove first-round RT-PCR of the TCR CDR3. TCRdb used MiXCR to reprocess the multiplex PCR reads, holding one entry per CDR3 protein. The sample has roughly 710,000 distinct CDR3 sequences; about 35% are singletons. The sequencing input was blood. All receptors come from a woman between 40 and 50 years old with Graves' hyperthyroidism.

The CDR3 nucleotides read TGTGCCAGCAGCCAATCGGGGGACTATGGCTACACCTTC. Translation gives CASSQSGDYGYTF. The rearrangement joins TRBV12-3 or TRBV12-4 to TRBJ1-2; maybe TRBD1 (5 bases). Trimming pared 6 bases from V and 3 bases from J, leaving 11 bases between. The CDR3 length is 13 residues.

This clonotype was seen many times. This chain uses TRBV6-5 with TRBJ1-2, with D possibly being TRBD1 (6 bases). Germline CDR1 and CDR2: MNHEY and SVGAGI. This CDR3 comprises 15 residues. V was clipped by 8 bases and J by 0 bases, with 16 bases between them. The CDR3 protein is CASADTGRSNYGYTF. The CDR3 DNA sequence: TGTGCCAGCGCCGATACAGGGCGTTCTAACTATGGCTACACCTTC.

The chain is built from TRBV19 and TRBJ2-2; no clear D gene. Trimming took off 7 bases at V and 6 bases at J, with 6 bases between the two ends. This CDR3 has 11 amino acids. CDR1 and CDR2 (germline): LNHDA, SQIVND (reference sequence). The CDR3 DNA sequence: TGTGCCAGTAAAAGTGCCGGGGAGCTGTTTTTT. Translated: CASKSAGELFF.

This clonotype has a count of ten or more. The rearrangement links TRBV20-1 to TRBJ1-2, with D tentatively TRBD1 (5 bases). The CDR3 totals 12 residues. Germline values: CDR1 DFQATT, CDR2 SNEGSKA (reference sequence). The CDR3 protein is CNAKGSNYGYTF. Written as DNA, the CDR3 is TGCAACGCAAAGGGGTCTAACTATGGCTACACCTTC.

The chain joins TRBV6-5 to TRBJ1-6; 11 bases match TRBD1. Germline V gene lookup returns CDR1 MNHEY and CDR2 SVGAGI. The CDR3 extends over 17 amino acids. With 2 bases clipped from V and 8 bases from J, the junction kept 8 bases outside the gene matches. The CDR3 is CASSYHPDRGRDSPLHF. For the CDR3, the DNA is TGTGCCAGCAGTTACCATCCGGACAGGGGGCGTGATTCACCCCTCCACTTT.

This chain links TRBV12-5 with TRBJ2-5; 10 bases align to TRBD1. The trim removed 1 base at V and 5 bases at J, leaving 4 bases unmatched. The germline V gene has CDR1 LGHNT and CDR2 FRNRAP. The CDR3 is 15 amino acids. This CDR3 is CASGLATGGTETQYF. CDR3 DNA sequence: TGTGCTAGTGGTTTGGCGACAGGGGGCACGGAGACCCAGTACTTC.

V gene TRBV27 combines with J gene TRBJ2-7; the match to TRBD2 covers 7 bases. Looked up from germline, CDR1 is MNHEY and CDR2 is SMNVEV (reference sequence). The junction had 8 bases not matched to a gene; V was cut back by 7 bases and J by 2 bases. The CDR3 spans 14 residues. CDR3: CASNPSGDPYEQYF. CDR3 bases: TGTGCCAGCAACCCGAGCGGGGACCCCTACGAGCAGTACTTC.

The DNA of the CDR3 is TGTGCCAGCAGCTCGCCCTGGGCACTATGGTCACCCCTCCACTTT. Protein product: CASSSPWALWSPLHF. The chain joins TRBV7-2 to TRBJ1-6, with unresolved D. Looked up from germline, CDR1 is SGHTA and CDR2 is FQGNSA. Trimming left V 4 bases short and J 10 bases short, with 17 bases between. There are 15 residues in the CDR3.

This clonotype has ten or more counts. The genes are TRBV24-1 and TRBJ2-2, with TRBD1 as a possible D gene (6 bases). Germline lookup yields CDR1 KGHDR and CDR2 SFDVKD. V lost 8 bases, J lost 2 bases, and 11 bases lay in between. CDR3 length: 14 amino acids. The CDR3 loop reads CATTGTPNTGELFF. The CDR3 nucleotides are TGTGCCACCACCGGGACACCAAACACCGGGGAGCTGTTTTTT.

V gene TRBV7-2 combines with J gene TRBJ1-1; no definite D call. The CDR3 is 12 amino acids. The germline V gene encodes CDR1 SGHTA and CDR2 FQGNSA. The V gene lost 11 bases and the J gene lost 1 base, with 11 bases spanning the gap. As DNA, the CDR3 is TGTGCCTGGAGTCACCAGAACACTGAAGCTTTCTTT. Residues: CAWSHQNTEAFF. The full variable domain, completed using reference TRBV7-2 and TRBJ1-1, is GAGVSQSPSNKVTEKGKDVELRCDPISGHTALYWYRQSLGQGLEFLIYFQGNSAPDKSGLPSDRFSAERTGGSVSTLTIQRTQQEDSAVYLCAWSHQNTEAFFGQGTRLTVV.

The CDR3 loop is CASSLIRTGVLPPLHF. CDR3 bases: TGTGCCAGCAGTTTAATTCGGACAGGTGTACTTCCACCCCTCCACTTT. The chain joins TRBV7-2 to TRBJ1-6, with 7 bases identical to TRBD1. Germline values: CDR1 SGHTA, CDR2 FQGNSA. J lost 11 bases, V lost 6 bases, and 16 bases had no gene match. This CDR3 region has 16 residues.

This clonotype occurred a few times. The chain carries TRBV15 and TRBJ1-6; D not certain. CDR1 is LNHNV, CDR2 YYDKDF, per germline (reference sequence). The V end was cut by 3 bases, the J end by 5 bases, with 8 bases between. The CDR3 is made up of 14 amino acids. The CDR3 DNA reads as TGTGCCACCAGCAGCCGGGGAGATAATTCACCCCTCCACTTT. Translating gives CATSSRGDNSPLHF.

As regards this clonotype: Possible read error: a much larger clone is one base away. This chain links TRBV11-2 with TRBJ2-5, with a possible D match to TRBD1 (5 bases). CDR3 size: 16 residues. Germline CDR1 reads SGHAT; CDR2 reads FQNNGV. Deletions cut 6 bases from V and 1 base from J, with 18 bases between. CDR3 coding DNA: TGTGCCAGCAGACGGCGTCTGGGGCAGGTCCAAGAGACCCAGTACTTC. This codes for CASRRRLGQVQETQYF. The full variable domain, its missing parts supplied by reference TRBV11-2 and TRBJ2-5, is EAGVAQSPRYKIIEKRQSVAFWCNPISGHATLYWYQQILGQGPKLLIQFQNNGVVDDSQLPKDRFSAERLKGVDSTLKIQPAKLEDSAVYLCASRRRLGQVQETQYFGPGTRLLVL.

This chain uses TRBV6-1 with TRBJ2-7; 8 bases map to TRBD1. After removal of 3 bases from V and 2 bases from J, the junction contained 12 bases not matched to a gene. Looked up from germline, CDR1 is MNHNS and CDR2 is SASEGT. CDR3 length: 17 amino acids. In DNA form, the CDR3 reads TGTGCCAGCAGTGAGGGGTTTGGGACAGGTGGAGCCTACGAGCAGTACTTC. This codes for CASSEGFGTGGAYEQYF.

This clonotype was counted a few times. The rearrangement uses TRBV6-1 and TRBJ2-5, with a weak D call TRBD2 (6 bases). V gave up 4 bases and J gave up 5 bases, with 14 bases separating them. CDR1 and CDR2 (germline): MNHNS, SASEGT. This CDR3 has 14 amino acids. CDR3 DNA sequence: TGTGCCAGCAGTGTGTTCGGGGGATGGGAGACCCAGTACTTC. Its translation: CASSVFGGWETQYF.

The rearrangement uses TRBV7-8 and TRBJ2-5, with TRBD2 matching over 11 bases. Trimming removed 5 bases from V and 5 bases from J; junction bases left unmatched: 13. CDR1 is SGHVS, CDR2 FQNEAQ, per germline. This CDR3 spans 17 amino acids. The CDR3 loop reads CASSPRSHSGRGETQYF. CDR3 DNA sequence: TGTGCCAGCAGCCCCCGTTCCCATAGCGGGAGGGGGGAGACCCAGTACTTC.

The table lists this clonotype with a few counts. The chain combines TRBV4-3 with TRBJ2-7; 13 bases are a match to TRBD2. The CDR3 is made up of 15 amino acids. Per germline, CDR1 LGHNA and CDR2 YSLEER. The V gene end was trimmed by 4 bases and the J gene end by 6 bases; junction bases not matched to a gene: 6. The CDR3 bases are TGCGCCAGCAGCCTCGGGACTAGCGGGACAGGCGAGCAGTACTTC. It is translated as CASSLGTSGTGEQYF.

V is TRBV15 and J is TRBJ1-5, with D possibly being TRBD1 (5 bases). This CDR3 contains 15 residues. Germline V gene sequence: CDR1 LNHNV, CDR2 YYDKDF (reference sequence). The V end was cut by 5 bases, the J end by 6 bases, with 17 bases between. CDR3 sequence: CATSLDGAWSQPQHF. The CDR3 coding sequence is TGTGCCACCAGCTTAGATGGGGCGTGGAGTCAGCCCCAGCATTTT.

The sample holds a few counts of this clonotype. This chain connects TRBV12-3 or TRBV12-4 to TRBJ2-5; tentative D call: TRBD2 (5 bases). The CDR3 sequence is 14 residues long. Trimming left V 5 bases short and J 3 bases short, with 13 bases between. The CDR3: CASSPPAGKETQYF. The CDR3 nucleotides are TGTGCCAGCAGTCCTCCGGCCGGGAAAGAGACCCAGTACTTC.

This sequence joins TRBV10-3 and TRBJ1-5; D is ambiguous. There are 13 residues in the CDR3. With 3 bases removed from V and 7 bases from J, the gap between germline ends came to 10 bases. CDR1 and CDR2 (germline): ENHRY, SYGVKD. The CDR3 region is CAISEGYEQPQHF. DNA of the CDR3: TGTGCCATCAGTGAAGGCTACGAACAGCCCCAGCATTTT.

This clonotype was counted ten times or more. This sequence joins TRBV5-5 and TRBJ2-7, with 8 bases that match TRBD1. The V gene's germline CDR1 is SGHKS and CDR2 YYEKEE (reference sequence). V gave up 4 bases and J gave up 5 bases; unmatched junction bases: 8. The CDR3 is 14 residues long. CDR3 sequence (DNA): TGTGCCAGCAGCGTCCCCGACAGGGGTGACGAGCAGTACTTC. It specifies CASSVPDRGDEQYF. The whole variable domain, remainder taken from reference TRBV5-5 and TRBJ2-7, is DAGVTQSPTHLIKTRGQQVTLRCSPISGHKSVSWYQQVLGQGPQFIFQYYEKEERGRGNFPDRFSARQFPNYSSELNVNALLLGDSALYLCASSVPDRGDEQYFGPGTRLTVT.